The TCR beta chain described here comes from a study of cytomegalovirus exposure and HLA in healthy donors (dated by TCRdb to about 2017). Regarding the research as a whole: An earlier analysis of approximately 640 of the donors reported more than 250 Gb of sequence data and 100 million to 130 million unique TCR beta sequences from about 179 million T cells. The number of donors typed differed by locus, with 629-630 for A, B, C, DRB1 and DQB1, more than 500 for DQA1, 606 for DPA1, and some 470 for DPB1. Roughly 5 DR-DQ haplotypes were treated as single units for association and clustering because of strong linkage in the cohort. The study aimed to test whether signatures of past pathogen exposure could be identified by cataloging public T cell receptors. Class I and class II HLA loci were covered by the typing at four-digit resolution. An early release covering over 500 HLA-typed donors comprised roughly 300 gigabases of sequencing data and tens of millions of unique TCR sequences. The study combined high-throughput TCR immunosequencing, statistical association of individual TCRs with disease status, and machine learning to predict cytomegalovirus infection status. A separate validation cohort of 100 to 150 different subjects was used in addition to the roughly 670-subject first cohort. A later analysis re-analyzed previously published TCR beta repertoires from 600 to 850 donors and added high-resolution HLA genotyping to study TCR occurrence patterns. Every repertoire in the discovery cohort had been generated on one and the same sequencing platform. Rather than using new phenotypic data, the later analysis identified candidate immune exposures from TCR beta sequences and from how often those sequences occurred across donors. Of the 350 to 450 genotyped donors, 65% to 90% fell in the genetic ancestry cluster associated with self-reported Caucasian donors. Across about 370 genotyped donors of the cohort, an average of 235,054 unique TCR beta nucleotide sequences per donor were sequenced, and approximately 19% of those sequences were non-productive. The study used immunosequencing to profile the T cell repertoires of approximately 640 subjects and linked those repertoires to cytomegalovirus serostatus. Donor age, sex, ethnicity and CMV serostatus were compiled together with the repertoire data. An earlier analysis of about 620 of the donors applied high-throughput TCR beta sequencing to assess whether each TCR beta V gene segment acted as functional or pseudogenic. A later genetic analysis used genome-wide SNP genotypes for about three fifths of the 666 donors, treating that subset as a discovery cohort. The paper as a whole reports these results and caveats: HLA typing was unavailable for some donors at each locus, so association tests used only the typed subset. A further reported finding was that TCR beta sequences accurately predicted the HLA-A and HLA-B alleles for most subjects in the first cohort. Cytomegalovirus status was reported to be diagnosed by the classifier with high specificity and sensitivity in both the original and validation cohorts. When HLA alleles, especially DR and DQ, strongly co-occurred, attributing TCR associations to individual alleles was difficult. A later analysis found that HLA-associated TCR beta chains were more clonally expanded and had lower generation probabilities than equally common non-associated chains. Some IMGT-functional V segments, including TRBV6-2 and TRBV6-3, could not be told apart with the 87-base-pair reads, so those segments were excluded. A later analysis associated around 16,000 TCR beta sequences with specific HLA alleles at a false discovery rate of 0.05. A later genetic analysis reported fewer N-insertions in productive TCRs among donors in an Asian-associated ancestry cluster than the roughly 720-donor mean. The authors suggested that the approach could potentially be extended to other disease states and immunological phenotypes. In a later genetic analysis, a missense DCLRE1C variant was associated with V-gene and J-gene trimming of TCR beta chains, and the association was replicated in an independent cohort. In vitro tests confirmed that a few of the cytomegalovirus-associated TCR beta chains recognize cytomegalovirus antigens. The earlier analysis of almost 600 of the donors excluded 15 to 20 rarely observed V segments, including chromosome 9 orphons, because counts were too low. The sequencing pipeline was judged likely to have produced a cluster of highly shared sequence variants as a technical artifact. Broadly in line with IMGT annotations, most TCR beta V segments showed up in productive rearrangements about 90% or about 30% of the time in an earlier analysis of several hundred of the donors. CMV serostatus was the only immune exposure information available for the cohort. According to a later analysis, TCR association rates differed among HLA loci, with DRB1 alleles showing the most associated TCRs and HLA-C alleles showing the fewest. In a later analysis, most CMV-associated TCR beta chains were found to appear HLA-restricted, with HLA associations seemingly driven largely by CMV exposure. According to a later analysis, parvovirus B19, influenza, CMV and Epstein-Barr virus appeared linked to several top co-occurrence clusters. Only TCR beta chains were sequenced in this cohort, and the absence of alpha or paired-chain data limited detectable features. Correlated functional status among segregating V segments might reflect linkage disequilibrium, but an unknown experimental factor could not be ruled out. While some public TCRs were present in many individuals, most TCR sequences turned up only very rarely across donors. Roughly uniform sequencing depth across donors was assumed in presence/absence analyses, although this assumption may not hold. A total of about 150 TCR beta chains were listed by the study as associated with cytomegalovirus.

The CDR3 starts with the cysteine, ends with the phenylalanine, and has 12 residues. Kept here is only the CDR3 DNA, which spans 36 bases and is read in frame from base 1. From the germline V gene (reference sequence), CDR1 is GTSNPN and CDR2 is SVGIG. The V end loses 4 bases and the J end loses 2 bases, and a stretch of 7 bases separates them. With respect to this clone: No antigen is known for it.

In total, 600 or so healthy bone marrow donors made up the cohort. Cohort members were all nominally healthy when sampled, although unrecorded immune exposures were likely present. The donor was CMV seropositive and belonged to the group of a few hundred seropositive cohort members. A peripheral blood sample was collected from each donor, and TCR beta sequencing was performed on peripheral blood mononuclear cells. Genomic DNA extraction from the blood cell samples was performed with the Qiagen DNeasy Blood Extraction Kit. The library came from the immunoSEQ multiplex PCR assay. The multiplex PCR relied on a mix of 60 forward primers for TCR Vbeta segments and 13 reverse primers for TCR Jbeta segments. The CDR3 region of rearranged TCR beta genes was amplified from genomic DNA with a multiplex PCR assay. The Illumina HiSeq System was used to sequence the amplified TCR beta libraries as 87-base-pair reads. On the authors' methods: A later analysis counted around 72 million unique TCR beta chains across the 666 repertoires, and around 12 million of these chains were shared by at least two donors. A nearest-neighbor algorithm error-corrected the raw reads and collapsed the reads into unique sequences, merging closely related sequences to remove PCR and sequencing errors. Alignment of CDR3 sequences to IMGT reference sequences was used to assign V, D and J gene segments. For a sequence to be retained, at least a six-nucleotide match to both a V gene segment and a J gene segment was required. A rearrangement counted as productive if the CDR3 had no stop codons and remained in frame with V and J, and every other rearrangement counted as non-productive. CDR3 was defined according to IMGT convention as the region running from the second conserved V-encoded cysteine to the conserved J-encoded phenylalanine. Sequences without an unambiguous match to a single V gene segment were excluded from the earlier analysis of about 600 of the donors. In an earlier analysis of around 590 of the donors, a V segment was called functional when productive rearrangements were above 56.7%, and segregating when the standard deviation between donors exceeded 5%. A statistical classification framework was built for diagnosing cytomegalovirus status from the catalog of TCR beta chain sequences. A later analysis assigned V and J genes by comparing TCR nucleotide sequences with IMGT/GENE-DB human TR gene sequences. The TCRdist pipeline was used in a later analysis to assign CDR3 sequences and most-parsimonious VDJ recombination scenarios. A later analysis defined each TCR beta chain by its CDR3 amino acid sequence plus V-gene family, and excluded reads lacking a unique V-gene family. A later analysis removed nearly 600 highly shared, low-generation-probability nucleotide sequences to deal with suspected cross-contamination and a sequencing artifact. In a later analysis, a clonal expansion index was calculated for each public chain from normalized within-repertoire ranks of inferred template counts. In a later analysis, generation probabilities were computed using a VDJ recombination model fitted to out-of-frame rearrangements, and the results were checked against IGoR. In a later analysis, TCR-TCR, TCR-HLA and TCR-CMV co-occurrence was scored with hypergeometric tests, and a repertoire-size bias correction was applied to TCR pairs. To estimate false discovery rates, a later analysis permuted the HLA or CMV assignments 20 times. In a later analysis, co-occurring TCRs were grouped with DBSCAN, and TCRdist sequence similarity was added when clustering was performed within HLA-allele-positive subsets. Repertoires with fewer than 30,000 or more than 120,000 public chains, plus five repertoires with anomalous nucleotide sharing, were excluded from co-occurrence clustering. In its TCRdb copy, this immuneACCESS table keeps in-frame sequences only and misses some clones. Where compared with another copy, unresolved V genes explain less than half of these, and the others have no known cause. V, J and clone size were drawn from that table, and D and trimming were deduced from the DNA. This sample's table contains around 110,000 clones. Of the sample, 6.5% to 7% is held by the ten largest clones.

The rearrangement combines TRBV30 with TRBJ2-3; tentative D gene TRBD2, with 6 bases matching. Sequencing was performed on PBMCs. The source is a man aged 35-49 years in good health and CMV-seropositive. CDR3 protein: CAWTSDTDTQYF. In nucleotides, the sequence is TGTGCCTGGACTAGCGACACAGATACGCAGTATTTT.